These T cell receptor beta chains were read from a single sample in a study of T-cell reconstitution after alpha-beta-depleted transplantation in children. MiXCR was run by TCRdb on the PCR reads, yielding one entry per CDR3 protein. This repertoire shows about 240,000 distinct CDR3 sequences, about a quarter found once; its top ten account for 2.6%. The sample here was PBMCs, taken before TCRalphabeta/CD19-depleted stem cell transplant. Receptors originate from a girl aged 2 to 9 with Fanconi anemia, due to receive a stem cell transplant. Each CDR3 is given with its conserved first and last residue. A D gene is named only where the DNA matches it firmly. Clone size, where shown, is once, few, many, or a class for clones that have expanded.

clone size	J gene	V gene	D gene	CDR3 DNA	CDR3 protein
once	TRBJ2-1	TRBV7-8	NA	TGTGCCAGCAGCTTAGTATCCCAGGGCAATGAGCAGTTCTTC	CASSLVSQGNEQFF
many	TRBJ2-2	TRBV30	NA	TGTGCCTGGACTACCCGACAGACCGGGGAGCTGTTTTTT	CAWTTRQTGELFF
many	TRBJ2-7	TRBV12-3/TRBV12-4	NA	TGTGCCAGCAGTCCCGGTCGAGGGAACGAGCAGTACTTC	CASSPGRGNEQYF
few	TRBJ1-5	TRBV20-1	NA	TGCAGTGCTAGCCTAAGTTCCGTCCAGCCCCAGCATTTT	CSASLSSVQPQHF
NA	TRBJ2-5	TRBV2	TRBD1	TGTGCCAGCAGTGAATTGAGGGGGCGGAATCTTGAGACCCAGTACTTC	CASSELRGRNLETQYF
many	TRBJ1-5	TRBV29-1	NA	TGCAGCGCAGGAGATAGCAATCAGCCCCAGCATTTT	CSAGDSNQPQHF
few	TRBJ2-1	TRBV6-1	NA	TGTGCCAGCAGTCAAAAACAGGGAGCCCGGGACAATGAGCAGTTCTTC	CASSQKQGARDNEQFF
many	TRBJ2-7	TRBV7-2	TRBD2	TGTGCCAGCAGCTTACCTAGCGGCACTTGGGGCGAGCAGTACTTC	CASSLPSGTWGEQYF
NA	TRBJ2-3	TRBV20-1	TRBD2	TGCAGTGCTAGTTGGCGGGGGGTGGCAGATACGCAGTATTTT	CSASWRGVADTQYF
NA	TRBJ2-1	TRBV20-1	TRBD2	TGCAGTGCTAGAGACGGGAGGTTTAATGAGCAGTTCTTC	CSARDGRFNEQFF
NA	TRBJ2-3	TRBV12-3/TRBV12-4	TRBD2	TGTGCCAGCACCATAGGGGCTAGTCCGCGGGGGGGCACAGATACGCAGTATTTT	CASTIGASPRGGTDTQYF
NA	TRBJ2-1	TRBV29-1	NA	TGCAGCGTTGAAGAGGGAGTCAATGAGCAGTTCTTC	CSVEEGVNEQFF
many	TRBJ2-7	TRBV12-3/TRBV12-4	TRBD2	TGTGCCAGCAGCCTTAGCGGGGGGGCCAACGAGCAGTACTTC	CASSLSGGANEQYF
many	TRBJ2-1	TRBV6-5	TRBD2	TGTGCCAGCAGACAGGGACTAGCGGCGTACAATGAGCAGTTCTTC	CASRQGLAAYNEQFF
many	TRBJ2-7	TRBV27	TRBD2	TGTGCCAGCAGTGCACGGACTAGCGGGAGGGCCTACGAGCAGTACTTC	CASSARTSGRAYEQYF